One sample yielded the 2 T cell receptor beta chains listed below, sequenced in a study of CD4 T cells in relation to SARS-CoV-2 and coronaviruses. Antigens for these TCRs are unknown. The assay was immunoSEQ multiplex PCR, and TCRdb's table has in-frame clones only and misses some. This table has about 36,000 clones, around 85% appearing once. Sequencing used naive CD4+ T cells from PBMCs, cultured in vitro. Subset defined: naive CD4+ T cells isolated by negative enrichment. Receptors originate from an adult with COVID-19.

The gene calls are TRBV4-3 and TRBJ2-3, with 11 bases that match TRBD1. Looked up from germline, CDR1 is LGHNA and CDR2 is YSLEER. V lost 0 bases and J lost 4; bases outside the gene matches: 3. The CDR3 covers 16 residues. For the CDR3, the DNA is TGCGCCAGCAGCCAAGAGGGACAGGGGGGCGCAGATACGCAGTATTTT. Translation gives CASSQEGQGGADTQYF.

The rearrangement links TRBV5-1 to TRBJ2-6; 8 positions agree with TRBD1. The CDR3 runs to 15 residues. V gave up 4 bases and J gave up 3 bases; unmatched junction bases: 3. Per the germline V gene, CDR1 is SGHRS and CDR2 is YFSETQ. Here the CDR3 reads CASSRGTGGANVLTF. The CDR3 nucleotides read TGCGCCAGCAGCCGGGGGACAGGTGGGGCCAACGTCCTGACTTTC.